This section outlines one T cell receptor beta chain sequence together with its context. Its antigen remains unidentified. This entry is derived from a study of OX40 agonist ivuxolimab in advanced cancers. At the level of the study: Prior anti-PD-1, anti-PD-L1 or anti-CTLA-4 therapy was allowed; 40% had some. Study results and caveats: Some nonresponders likewise displayed low normalized T-cell clonal expansion.

Germline V gene lookup returns CDR1 SGHRS and CDR2 YFSETQ. CDR3 length: 14 amino acids. V was pared by 0 bases and J by 7 bases, with 8 bases between. Some clones are missing from TCRdb's copy, which holds only in-frame ones; the method was immunoSEQ multiplex PCR. The sample holds roughly 67,000 clones, roughly 82% seen once. The chain is built from TRBV5-1 and TRBJ1-6, with TRBD1 as a possible D gene (5 bases). The sequence was obtained from an adult with an advanced solid tumor such as melanoma, head and neck, liver or kidney cancer. The specimen was CD4+ or CD8+ T cells sorted from blood, collected in a trial of the OX40 agonist ivuxolimab. In nucleotides, the CDR3 is TGCGCCAGCAGCTTGGGGGGCGAGAATTCACCCCTCCACTTT. Amino acid sequence: CASSLGGENSPLHF.